These 30 T cell receptor beta chains originate from one sample sequenced in a study of PD-1 blockade in classical Hodgkin lymphoma. TCRdb keeps only in-frame clones here, not all; method: immunoSEQ multiplex PCR. The table lists more than 20,000 clones, about 86% of them singletons. The time point: cycle 4 day 1 (C4D1), after less than 7 weeks of nivolumab. Every patient had relapsed following autologous stem cell transplantation, and cohorts differed in brentuximab vedotin exposure. This specimen consisted of peripheral blood mononuclear cells (PBMCs), obtained before the fourth cycle of nivolumab. Receptor source: a human donor with classical Hodgkin lymphoma.

This chain uses TRBV12-5 with TRBJ1-1; D uncertain. CDR3 size: 13 residues. Per the germline V gene, CDR1 is LGHNT and CDR2 is FRNRAP. V lost 7 bases to trimming and J lost 2 bases, with 11 bases between them. The CDR3 loop reads CASASDGNTEAFF. The CDR3 DNA follows: TGTGCTAGTGCTTCGGACGGAAACACTGAAGCTTTCTTT.

V gene TRBV5-1 combines with J gene TRBJ2-3, with 8 bases lining up with TRBD1. The V gene's germline CDR1 is SGHRS and CDR2 YFSETQ. V shed 6 bases and J 2 bases; nucleotides not matched to a gene: 8. The CDR3 is made up of 15 amino acids. The CDR3: CASTLTGVPTDTQYF. CDR3 sequence (DNA): TGCGCCAGCACCCTGACAGGGGTCCCCACAGATACGCAGTATTTT.

This chain connects TRBV5-1 to TRBJ1-1; possibly TRBD1 for D (5 bases). The CDR3 runs to 15 residues. Trimming left V 4 bases short and J 4 bases short, with 17 bases between. The germline gives CDR1 SGHRS, CDR2 YFSETQ. The CDR3 region is CASSPRKGQGTEAFF. Written as DNA, the CDR3 is TGCGCCAGCAGCCCTAGGAAAGGGCAGGGCACTGAAGCTTTCTTT.

This clone was counted a few times. This chain joins TRBV7-2 and TRBJ1-2; 7 bases are shared with TRBD1. Germline assignment: CDR1 SGHTA and CDR2 FQGNSA. V lost 1 base to trimming and J lost 4 bases; unmatched junction nucleotides: 9. The CDR3 contains 16 residues. DNA of the CDR3: TGTGCCAGCAGCTTAGAGGCGACAGGGAGGGTCTATGGCTACACCTTC. Translating it yields CASSLEATGRVYGYTF. Drawing the rest from reference TRBV7-2 and TRBJ1-2, the complete variable domain is GAGVSQSPSNKVTEKGKDVELRCDPISGHTALYWYRQSLGQGLEFLIYFQGNSAPDKSGLPSDRFSAERTGGSVSTLTIQRTQQEDSAVYLCASSLEATGRVYGYTFGSGTRLTVV.

The chain carries TRBV2 and TRBJ1-5, with D hard to call. V lost 4 bases to trimming and J lost 4 bases, with 11 bases between them. The CDR3 sequence is 14 residues long. Germline V gene sequence: CDR1 SNHLY, CDR2 FYNNEI. In DNA, the CDR3 is TGTGCCAGCAGTGTTGCCCGGGTAAATCAGCCCCAGCATTTT. This translates into CASSVARVNQPQHF.

This clone was seen a handful of times. The chain's CDR3 is CASSSSGRAGEQFF. The CDR3 nucleotides read TGTGCCAGCAGCTCTAGCGGGAGGGCAGGGGAGCAGTTCTTC. The genes are TRBV5-8 and TRBJ2-1; 12 bases are a match to TRBD2. Germline CDR1 SGHTS, CDR2 YDEGEE. The trim removed 3 bases at V and 10 bases at J, leaving 5 bases unmatched. This CDR3 spans 14 amino acids.

Only a few counts were recorded for this clone. This chain joins TRBV2 and TRBJ2-2, with 9 positions matching TRBD2. V shed 3 bases and J 7 bases; nucleotides not matched to a gene: 6. This CDR3 region has 15 residues. CDR1 and CDR2 (germline): SNHLY, FYNNEI. CDR3 protein: CASSEVAGVSGELFF. The CDR3 DNA sequence: TGTGCCAGCAGTGAGGTAGCGGGAGTCAGCGGGGAGCTGTTTTTT.

V gene TRBV6-5 combines with J gene TRBJ2-1; 9 bases are shared with TRBD1. Losses at the gene ends were 2 bases for V and 7 bases for J; bases not matched to a gene: 9. CDR1 MNHEY and CDR2 SVGAGI come from the germline V gene. This CDR3 has 16 residues. CDR3 coding DNA: TGTGCCAGCAGTTACGACCGGGACAGGGTCAGGAATGAGCAGTTCTTC. Protein product: CASSYDRDRVRNEQFF.

As DNA, the CDR3 is TGCGCCAGCAGCCAAGATCGGCGGGGCACAGATACGCAGTATTTT. Its translation: CASSQDRRGTDTQYF. The genes are TRBV4-3 and TRBJ2-3; a possible D gene is TRBD2 (5 bases). V was clipped by 0 bases and J by 1 base, with 8 bases between them. The CDR3 spans 15 residues. In germline, CDR1 is LGHNA, CDR2 YSLEER.

The chain is built from TRBV15 and TRBJ2-1; 9 bases are a match to TRBD2. With V trimmed by 6 bases and J by 9 bases, 6 bases remained unmatched. Germline V lookup: CDR1 LNHNV, CDR2 YYDKDF (reference sequence). This CDR3 comprises 13 residues. CDR3 amino acids: CATSQGAGGEQFF. CDR3 DNA sequence: TGTGCCACCAGTCAGGGAGCGGGAGGTGAGCAGTTCTTC.

The chain recombines TRBV28 with TRBJ2-5; 13 bases match TRBD2. The CDR3 length is 18 residues. V lost 6 bases and J lost 0; bases outside the gene matches: 10. CDR1 and CDR2 from the germline V gene are MDHEN and SYDVKM. In DNA form, the CDR3 reads TGTGCCAGCAGCTCCTTACTAGCGGGAGGGCTTTACCAAGAGACCCAGTACTTC. Its protein is CASSSLLAGGLYQETQYF. The variable domain in full, with the rest retrieved from reference TRBV28 and TRBJ2-5, is DVKVTQSSRYLVKRTGEKVFLECVQDMDHENMFWYRQDPGLGLRLIYFSYDVKMKEKGDIPEGYSVSREKKERFSLILESASTNQTSMYLCASSSLLAGGLYQETQYFGPGTRLLVL.

The CDR3 coding sequence is TGTGCCAGCAGTGGACGACAGGGGGTTATTAATGAAAAACTGTTTTTT. This sequence encodes CASSGRQGVINEKLFF. The genes are TRBV2 and TRBJ1-4, with 9 nucleotides matching TRBD1. This CDR3 is built from 16 residues. Trimming removed 4 bases from V and 4 bases from J; junction bases left unmatched: 7. Germline loops: CDR1 SNHLY, CDR2 FYNNEI.

The rearrangement joins TRBV9 to TRBJ2-7; 10 positions agree with TRBD2. The germline gives CDR1 SGDLS, CDR2 YYNGEE. The J segment lost 5 bases and the V segment lost 0 bases, leaving 5 bases of the junction unmatched. This CDR3 is built from 15 residues. CDR3 DNA sequence: TGTGCCAGCAGCGTAGGGGCTAGCGGGAGTCACGAGCAGTACTTC. It codes for CASSVGASGSHEQYF.

The chain recombines TRBV6-6 with TRBJ2-5, with a tentative D call TRBD2 (7 bases). The CDR3 totals 15 residues. V lost 7 bases to trimming and J lost 5 bases, with 20 bases between them. From germline, CDR1 is MNHNY and CDR2 SVGAGI (reference sequence). The CDR3 DNA reads as TGTGCCAGCATGGAGGGGGGGGCCTTGTTTGAGACCCAGTACTTC. Its protein product is CASMEGGALFETQYF.

The CDR3 region is CASSQATGLNTGELFF. DNA for the CDR3: TGTGCCAGCAGCCAAGCAACTGGTCTGAACACCGGGGAGCTGTTTTTT. The V call is TRBV4-2, the J call TRBJ2-2; D is unclear. The CDR3 length is 16 residues. Germline CDR1 reads LGHNA; CDR2 reads YNFKEQ. V dropped 1 base and J dropped 1 base, with 10 bases sitting between them.

The V gene is TRBV20-1, the J gene TRBJ1-1, with D possibly being TRBD1 (5 bases). Germline V CDR1 and CDR2: DFQATT, SNEGSKA (reference sequence). The CDR3 is made up of 10 amino acids. V was cut by 5 bases and J by 11 bases, with 12 bases left in between. In nucleotides, the CDR3 is TGCAGTGCTTCCGCGGAGGGGGCTTTCTTT. The encoded protein is CSASAEGAFF.

The chain couples TRBV9 to TRBJ2-3, with TRBD2 identical over 9 bases. The CDR3 runs 15 residues. CDR1 is SGDLS and CDR2 is YYNGEE in the germline V gene. V shed 2 bases and J 4 bases; nucleotides not matched to a gene: 5. This CDR3 is CASSVGGGASDTQYF. The CDR3 region has the DNA TGTGCCAGCAGCGTGGGCGGGGGGGCTTCAGATACGCAGTATTTT.

V is TRBV11-2 and J is TRBJ2-5; TRBD2 agrees at 14 bases. CDR1 and CDR2 (germline): SGHAT, FQNNGV. The CDR3 is 18 amino acids. V dropped 1 base and J dropped 1; count of bases not matched to a gene: 5. In DNA form, the CDR3 reads TGTGCCAGCAGCTTAGGGTTTGGACTAGCGGGGGGCCAAGAGACCCAGTACTTC. As protein: CASSLGFGLAGGQETQYF.

This chain joins TRBV7-3 and TRBJ2-5; D possibly corresponds to TRBD2 (5 bases). V shed 5 bases and J shed 5 bases, with 12 bases lying between them. Germline-derived CDR1 and CDR2 are SGHTA and FQGTGA. There are 13 residues in the CDR3. The CDR3 coding sequence is TGTGCCAGCAGCCCAACTAGTGGGGAGACCCAGTACTTC. Protein sequence: CASSPTSGETQYF.

This chain links TRBV30 with TRBJ2-2; perhaps TRBD2 as D (5 bases). This CDR3 spans 14 amino acids. Trimming pared 0 bases from V and 6 bases from J, leaving 11 bases between. Looked up from germline, CDR1 is GTSNPN and CDR2 is SVGIG (reference sequence). This CDR3 is CAWSVLEESGELFF. In DNA form, the CDR3 reads TGTGCCTGGAGTGTACTAGAGGAGTCCGGGGAGCTGTTTTTT.

The V gene is TRBV7-9, the J gene TRBJ1-1, with D unclear. V was trimmed by 3 bases and J by 6 bases, leaving 11 bases between them. This CDR3 contains 13 residues. Per germline, CDR1 SEHNR and CDR2 FQNEAQ (reference sequence). The CDR3 coding sequence is TGTGCCAGCAGCTTCGGAAGGGCGGCTGAAGCTTTCTTT. It encodes CASSFGRAAEAFF.

The chain recombines TRBV7-9 with TRBJ2-5; TRBD2 aligns across 13 bases. Per the germline V gene, CDR1 is SEHNR and CDR2 is FQNEAQ (reference sequence). J gave up 3 bases and V 4 bases, and 11 bases lay outside the gene matches. The CDR3 spans 18 residues. This chain's CDR3 is CASSYGLAGAALEETQYF. CDR3 DNA sequence: TGTGCCAGCAGCTACGGACTAGCGGGAGCTGCATTGGAAGAGACCCAGTACTTC.

The chain is built from TRBV2 and TRBJ1-2, with 10 bases identical to TRBD1. This CDR3 contains 14 residues. Germline CDR1 reads SNHLY; CDR2 reads FYNNEI. Germline trimming cut 3 bases from V and 8 bases from J; bases unmatched to any gene: 6. DNA for the CDR3: TGTGCCAGCAGTGACCCCGACAGGGGGCACGGCTACACCTTC. It yields the protein CASSDPDRGHGYTF.

J is TRBJ1-1 and V is TRBV2; the D gene is possibly TRBD1 (5 bases). Deletions cut 7 bases from V and 7 bases from J, with 22 bases between. Per germline, CDR1 SNHLY and CDR2 FYNNEI. The CDR3 contains 15 residues. The CDR3 spells CASIPHTGPTLEAFF. DNA for the CDR3: TGTGCCAGCATCCCACACACGGGGCCCACGCTTGAAGCTTTCTTT. Using reference TRBV2 and TRBJ1-1 for the parts outside the CDR3, the full variable domain is EPEVTQTPSHQVTQMGQEVILRCVPISNHLYFYWYRQILGQKVEFLVSFYNNEISEKSEIFDDQFSVERPDGSNFTLKIRSTKLEDSAMYFCASIPHTGPTLEAFFGQGTRLTVV.

V usage is TRBV2 and J usage is TRBJ2-1, with D unresolved. Looked up from germline, CDR1 is SNHLY and CDR2 is FYNNEI. This CDR3 spans 13 amino acids. V was shortened by 4 bases and J by 9 bases, with 13 bases between the two germline ends. CDR3 sequence reads: CASSVSGSGEQFF. The DNA for the CDR3 is TGTGCCAGCAGTGTCTCTGGCTCGGGTGAGCAGTTCTTC.

This clone was detected only once. The rearrangement links TRBV9 to TRBJ1-6; D is unclear. The CDR3 runs 15 residues. Trimming stripped 0 bases from V and 6 bases from J, with 10 bases between. Germline-derived CDR1 and CDR2 are SGDLS and YYNGEE. CDR3 in DNA: TGTGCCAGCAGCGTAGACGGAGGTCGTAATTCACCCCTCCACTTT. It yields the protein CASSVDGGRNSPLHF.

As to this clone: At one end the junction does not follow the germline gene, possibly because of a read error. V and J are TRBV14 and TRBJ2-1; 9 bases are a match to TRBD2. The germline gives CDR1 SGHDN, CDR2 FVKESK. This CDR3 spans 13 amino acids. CDR3 protein: CASSPARGAGGIF. The CDR3 region has the DNA TGTGCCAGCAGCCCCGCTAGGGGAGCGGGGGGTATCTTC.

The V gene is TRBV5-4, the J gene TRBJ2-2, with TRBD1 as a possible D gene (6 bases). Per the germline V gene, CDR1 is SGHNT and CDR2 is YYREEE (reference sequence). The CDR3 is 14 residues long. The V end was cut by 4 bases, the J end by 5 bases, with 12 bases between. The CDR3 DNA sequence: TGTGCCAGCAGCCCGAGAAGGGGGACCGGGGAGCTGTTTTTT. Its protein is CASSPRRGTGELFF. The whole variable domain, remainder taken from reference TRBV5-4 and TRBJ2-2, is ETGVTQSPTHLIKTRGQQVTLRCSSQSGHNTVSWYQQALGQGPQFIFQYYREEENGRGNFPPRFSGLQFPNYSSELNVNALELDDSALYLCASSPRRGTGELFFGEGSRLTVL.

This chain joins TRBV5-1 and TRBJ2-7; D is undetermined. Trimming removed 4 bases at V and 0 bases at J, with 14 bases between. This CDR3 region has 15 residues. CDR1 is SGHRS and CDR2 is YFSETQ in the germline V gene. CDR3 in DNA: TGCGCCAGCAGCCCCTCGCTGGCCTCCTCCTACGAGCAGTACTTC. Translation: CASSPSLASSYEQYF.

The chain links TRBV7-8 to TRBJ1-2, with 7 positions matching TRBD1. The germline V gene has CDR1 SGHVS and CDR2 FQNEAQ. The junction had 18 bases not matched to a gene; V was cut back by 9 bases and J by 2 bases. CDR3 length: 17 amino acids. The CDR3 nucleotides are TGTGCCAGGAATAAGACAGGGAGCCGCCGGGGGAACTATGGCTACACCTTC. Translated, it gives CARNKTGSRRGNYGYTF.